This entry lists 24 T cell receptor beta chains sequenced from one sample in a study of CD8 T cells in ankylosing spondylitis. Via MiXCR, TCRdb re-called the 5' RACE reads, giving one row per CDR3 protein. The repertoire holds more than 150,000 distinct CDR3 sequences, 18% seen once, with 4.3% in the top ten. The sample taken for sequencing was blood, either unsorted or a sorted T cell fraction (not recorded which). These receptors all stem from a male donor aged 5 to 29 with ankylosing spondylitis or in good health (not recorded which).

CDR3 loop: CASSLTTSGEQYV. The CDR3 coding sequence is TGCGCCAGCAGTTTGACCACTAGTGGCGAGCAGTACGTC. The chain uses TRBV10-1 and TRBJ2-7, with D possibly being TRBD2 (5 bases). CDR3 length: 13 residues. Looked up from germline, CDR1 is WNHNN and CDR2 is SYGVQD (reference sequence). Trimming removed 5 bases at V and 6 bases at J, with 14 bases between.

Many counts were recorded for this clonotype. The chain employs TRBV27 and TRBJ2-5; 9 bases match TRBD1. Unmatched junction bases numbered 11, after V lost 6 bases and J lost 3 bases. The CDR3 extends over 16 amino acids. Germline V CDR1 and CDR2: MNHEY, SMNVEV (reference sequence). The CDR3 here is CASSKQGADKKETQYF. The DNA of the CDR3 is TGTGCCAGCAGCAAACAGGGGGCAGACAAAAAAGAGACCCAGTACTTC.

This clonotype was detected ten times or more. The V and J genes are TRBV6-5 and TRBJ1-5; D unclear. Germline CDR1 reads MNHEY; CDR2 reads SVGAGI. The CDR3 has 15 amino acids. With 6 bases removed from V and 0 bases from J, the gap between germline ends came to 12 bases. CDR3 region: CASSASIHSNQPQHF. DNA for the CDR3: TGTGCCAGCAGCGCCTCAATACATAGCAATCAGCCCCAGCATTTT.

Many counts were recorded for this clonotype. V is TRBV4-1 and J is TRBJ2-2; D gene ambiguous. The CDR3 covers 13 residues. The V end was cut by 4 bases, the J end by 13 bases, with 16 bases between. Germline values: CDR1 MGHRA, CDR2 YSYEKL. The CDR3 DNA follows: TGCGCCAGCAGCCCTCGACTCGACGGAGCGCTGTTTTTT. This translates into CASSPRLDGALFF.

In its sample, this clonotype was seen once. This chain links TRBV21-1 with TRBJ2-5; TRBD1 reflects the table's D call only, with no check against the DNA. TRBV21-1 is a listed pseudogene. CDR3 length equals 16 residues. The CDR3 DNA follows: TGTGCCAGCAGCAAAGCGCCGACAGTTGGGGTAGAGACCCAGTACTTC. This codes for CASSKAPTVGVETQYF.

This clonotype was observed many times. This rearrangement joins TRBV5-1 to TRBJ2-2; possibly TRBD1 for D (8 bases). Between the trimmed V and J ends, which lost 4 bases and 3 bases, there was a span of 13 bases. There are 15 residues in the CDR3. CDR1 and CDR2 from the germline V gene are SGHRS and YFSETQ. CDR3 nucleotides: TGCGCCAGCAGCGTACAGGGGGGGCACACCGGGGAGCTGTTTTTT. It yields the protein CASSVQGGHTGELFF.

The table lists this clonotype with many counts. The genes are TRBV18 and TRBJ2-3; D gene unclear. CDR1 is KGHSH and CDR2 is LQKENI in the germline V gene. V gave up 3 bases and J gave up 6 bases, with 10 bases separating them. The length of the CDR3 is 13 residues. CDR3 in DNA: TGTGCCAGCTCACCCTCCCTATCGGATACGCAGTATTTT. It encodes CASSPSLSDTQYF.

V gene TRBV10-3 combines with J gene TRBJ2-1; TRBD2 agrees at 8 bases. This CDR3 spans 13 amino acids. In germline, CDR1 is ENHRY, CDR2 SYGVKD. J gave up 5 bases and V 8 bases, and 5 bases lay outside the gene matches. The CDR3 protein is CAIQTSVNNEQFF. CDR3 DNA: TGTGCCATCCAGACTAGCGTTAACAATGAGCAGTTCTTC.

The table lists this clonotype with many counts. The rearrangement uses TRBV5-1 and TRBJ1-4; 10 bases map to TRBD1. With 0 bases clipped from V and 0 bases from J, the junction kept 2 bases outside the gene matches. Germline assignment: CDR1 SGHRS and CDR2 YFSETQ. The CDR3 spans 17 residues. In DNA, the CDR3 is TGCGCCAGCAGCTTGGCGACAGGGGGCACAACTAATGAAAAACTGTTTTTT. The encoded protein is CASSLATGGTTNEKLFF.

This clonotype has a count of ten or more. The chain couples TRBV29-1 to TRBJ2-1; D unclear. V lost 4 bases and J lost 9, with 19 bases in between. The V gene's germline CDR1 is SQVTM and CDR2 ANQGSEA. This CDR3 spans 14 amino acids. The CDR3: CSVASRERVGEQFF. CDR3 nucleotide sequence: TGCAGCGTTGCGTCGCGTGAGAGAGTGGGTGAGCAGTTCTTC.

This clonotype was observed many times. This chain uses TRBV5-4 with TRBJ2-7; D ambiguous. Deletions cut 4 bases from V and 3 bases from J, with 5 bases between. This CDR3 region has 11 residues. Germline V gene sequence: CDR1 SGHNT, CDR2 YYREEE (reference sequence). CDR3 DNA: TGTGCCAGCAGCGGGAACTACGAGCAGTACTTC. Translated: CASSGNYEQYF.

The V gene is TRBV7-9, the J gene TRBJ2-5; D ambiguous. This CDR3 comprises 13 residues. V was clipped by 2 bases and J by 5 bases, with 9 bases between them. From germline, CDR1 is SEHNR and CDR2 FQNEAQ (reference sequence). Here the CDR3 DNA reads TGTGCCAGCAGCTTATCGGCTAGGGAGACCCAGTACTTC. Translating gives CASSLSARETQYF.

This clonotype was observed a few times. The V and J genes are TRBV27 and TRBJ2-7; D uncertain. V was pared by 7 bases and J by 5 bases, with 12 bases between. Germline CDR1 and CDR2: MNHEY and SMNVEV (reference sequence). This CDR3 spans 12 amino acids. CDR3 sequence: CASTPIGHEQYF. As DNA, the CDR3 is TGTGCCAGCACTCCGATAGGCCACGAGCAGTACTTC.

CDR3 DNA: TGTGCCAGCAGTCCTCAGGATGCCAAAAACATTCAGTACTTC. It specifies CASSPQDAKNIQYF. The J gene is TRBJ2-4, the V gene TRBV27; D not resolved. Trimming removed 5 bases from V and 1 base from J, with 9 bases in between. The germline V gene has CDR1 MNHEY and CDR2 SMNVEV (reference sequence). The CDR3 spans 14 residues.

In its sample, this clonotype was seen many times. The rearrangement joins TRBV20-1 to TRBJ2-5; 9 bases map to TRBD2. Germline lookup yields CDR1 DFQATT and CDR2 SNEGSKA (reference sequence). J was trimmed by 5 bases and V by 6 bases; bases with no gene match: 13. The CDR3 totals 15 residues. This chain's CDR3 is CSAPEIAGVAETQYF. DNA for the CDR3: TGCAGTGCACCGGAAATAGCGGGAGTCGCCGAGACCCAGTACTTC.

In its sample, this clonotype was seen many times. J is TRBJ1-1 and V is TRBV6-6; D is ambiguous. The CDR3 runs to 14 residues. Trimming removed 0 bases at V and 0 bases at J, with 5 bases between. Germline lookup yields CDR1 MNHNY and CDR2 SVGAGI (reference sequence). CDR3 sequence: CASSYSNMNTEAFF. CDR3 sequence (DNA): TGTGCCAGCAGTTACTCGAACATGAACACTGAAGCTTTCTTT.

In its sample, this clonotype was seen many times. The V call is TRBV29-1, the J call TRBJ2-3; TRBD2 agrees at 8 bases. The CDR3 runs 18 residues. The germline CDR1 and CDR2 sequences are SQVTM and ANQGSEA. J gave up 0 bases and V 6 bases, and 17 bases lay outside the gene matches. CDR3 in amino acids: CSVPPTLAGLDSTDTQYF. CDR3 sequence (DNA): TGCAGCGTCCCACCCACCTTAGCGGGACTAGATAGCACAGATACGCAGTATTTT.

This sequence joins TRBV29-1 and TRBJ2-1; D is perhaps TRBD2 (7 bases). The CDR3 length is 11 residues. Germline assignment: CDR1 SQVTM and CDR2 ANQGSEA. V lost 8 bases, J lost 10 bases, and 15 bases lay in between. The CDR3 sequence is CSYWGGYEQFF. The CDR3 nucleotides read TGCAGCTATTGGGGGGGCTACGAGCAGTTCTTC.

Many counts were recorded for this clonotype. The chain carries TRBV5-4 and TRBJ2-7, with 7 bases matching TRBD1. V shed 3 bases, J shed 2 bases, and the junction held 14 bases outside the gene matches. From germline, CDR1 is SGHNT and CDR2 YYREEE (reference sequence). This CDR3 is built from 17 residues. The CDR3 nucleotides are TGTGCCAGCAGCTCCGGACCGATCCGACAGGGAACCTACGAGCAGTACTTC. Encoded protein: CASSSGPIRQGTYEQYF.

This clonotype has ten or more counts. The J gene is TRBJ1-3, the V gene TRBV12-3 or TRBV12-4; the D is unclear. This CDR3 is 15 amino acids long. The germline V and J ends were trimmed by 2 bases and 1 base, with 9 bases remaining between them. The CDR3 DNA follows: TGTGCCAGCAGTTTACTGGCAGGATCTGGAAACACCATATATTTT. It codes for CASSLLAGSGNTIYF.

This clonotype was counted at least ten times. V is TRBV24-1 and J is TRBJ2-2, with 9 nucleotides matching TRBD1. Per the germline V gene, CDR1 is KGHDR and CDR2 is SFDVKD. The J segment lost 7 bases and the V segment lost 10 bases, leaving 12 bases of the junction unmatched. CDR3 length equals 15 residues. CDR3 nucleotide sequence: TGTGCCACTTCACACGACAGGGGGAAAATCGGGGAGCTGTTTTTT. Its protein is CATSHDRGKIGELFF.

This clonotype was picked up one time. The chain carries TRBV6-2 or TRBV6-3 and TRBJ2-6, with 7 bases aligning to TRBD2. This CDR3 contains 19 residues. Germline loops: CDR1 MNHEY, CDR2 SVGEGT. The V segment lost 0 bases and the J segment 0 bases; nucleotides outside the gene matches: 8. CDR3 nucleotide sequence: TGTGCCAGCAGTTACTCGATGGCGGGAGTTAGCTCTGGGGCCAACGTCCTGACTTTC. Translation: CASSYSMAGVSSGANVLTF.

The table lists this clonotype with a few counts. The genes are TRBV20-1 and TRBJ2-7; unclear D gene. Germline V lookup: CDR1 DFQATT, CDR2 SNEGSKA (reference sequence). Trimming cost V 3 bases and J 5 bases, with 17 bases left between them. The CDR3 covers 14 residues. Written as DNA, the CDR3 is TGCAGTGCTAGTCCCCAATATTCTGGCCACGAGCAGTACGTC. Protein sequence: CSASPQYSGHEQYV.

This clonotype was observed many times. The V call is TRBV7-8, the J call TRBJ2-3, with TRBD2 matching over 10 bases. This CDR3 is built from 14 residues. The ends lost 4 bases at V and 6 bases at J; junction bases unmatched: 4. Germline-derived CDR1 and CDR2 are SGHVS and FQNEAQ. The CDR3 DNA sequence: TGTGCCAGCAGCTCTAGCGGGAGATTCGATACGCAGTATTTT. It translates to CASSSSGRFDTQYF.